Following are 18 T cell receptor beta chains from one sample sequenced in a study of early T cells in non-severe SARS-CoV-2 infection (dated by TCRdb to 2020 to 2022). The library was produced with 5' RACE. The sequencing machine was a NextSeq 500. TCRdb handled the public reads itself, with Q25 trimming in fastp and clone calling in MiXCR, and kept productive beta chains. Every entry covers one CDR3 protein and lists the most common genes and DNA from its rows. The sample contains 55,000 to 65,000 distinct CDR3 sequences, 8% to 9% of them found a single time. The ten most abundant clones make up 15% to 20% of the sample. Sequences were obtained from whole blood. The source is an adult who was a healthcare worker with PCR-confirmed SARS-CoV-2 infection or an uninfected control (not recorded which).

This clonotype was counted many times. The rearrangement joins TRBV29-1 to TRBJ2-5, with D perhaps being TRBD1 or TRBD2 (7 bases each). The CDR3 has 14 amino acids. The germline V gene has CDR1 SQVTM and CDR2 ANQGSEA. The ends were cut back, 6 bases at V and 4 bases at J, with 18 bases in the middle. CDR3 in DNA: TGCAGCGTGCGGGGGCGACAGGGAGTAGAGACCCAGTACTTC. This encodes CSVRGRQGVETQYF.

The chain employs TRBV29-1 and TRBJ2-3; 12 bases align to TRBD2. The ends lost 3 bases at V and 5 bases at J; junction bases unmatched: 6. This CDR3 has 15 residues. Per the germline V gene, CDR1 is SQVTM and CDR2 is ANQGSEA. Here the CDR3 reads CSVETSGSRKDTQYF. The CDR3 bases are TGCAGCGTTGAGACTAGCGGGAGTCGGAAAGATACGCAGTATTTT.

This clonotype has at least ten counts. V usage is TRBV4-3 and J usage is TRBJ2-1, with 10 bases fitting TRBD2. The germline V gene encodes CDR1 LGHNA and CDR2 YSLEER. CDR3 length equals 15 residues. V lost 1 base, J lost 7 bases, and 4 bases stayed unmatched. The DNA for the CDR3 is TGCGCCAGCAGCCAAGGCCTAGCGGGAGATAATGAGCAGTTCTTC. Translating gives CASSQGLAGDNEQFF.

There are many counts of this clonotype. A read error may account for a junction end that differs from germline. The chain joins TRBV7-7 to TRBJ2-3; 7 bases are shared with TRBD1. This CDR3 contains 13 residues. Germline assignment: CDR1 SSHAT and CDR2 FNYEAQ (reference sequence). CDR3 coding DNA: TGTGCTAGCAGCCGAGGGGGCGCAGATACGCAGTATTTT. Amino acid sequence: CASSRGGADTQYF.

Note on this clonotype: Possible read error: a much larger clone is one base away. J is TRBJ2-1 and V is TRBV2, with 9 bases aligning to TRBD2. Germline V gene data show CDR1 as SNHLY and CDR2 as FYNNEI. The CDR3 spans 18 residues. CDR3: CASSEEGLSGRPRNEQFF. DNA for the CDR3: TGTGCCAGCAGCGAAGAAGGACTCAGCGGGAGGCCCCGCAATGAGCAGTTCTTC. Full variable domain (remainder filled in from reference TRBV2 and TRBJ2-1): EPEVTQTPSHQVTQMGQEVILRCVPISNHLYFYWYRQILGQKVEFLVSFYNNEISEKSEIFDDQFSVERPDGSNFTLKIRSTKLEDSAMYFCASSEEGLSGRPRNEQFFGPGTRLTVL.

This clonotype was counted at least ten times. V and J are TRBV6-2 or TRBV6-3 and TRBJ2-7; D perhaps matches TRBD2 (6 bases). Trimming shortened V by 6 bases and J by 0 bases, and 18 bases separated the two germline ends. The CDR3 is made up of 16 amino acids. Germline-derived CDR1 and CDR2 are MNHEY and SVGEGT. CDR3 bases: TGTGCCAGCAGACCCCCGGCGGGAACGAGCTCCTACGAGCAGTACTTC. Translated, it gives CASRPPAGTSSYEQYF.

V is TRBV7-9 and J is TRBJ2-6; TRBD1 agrees at 8 bases. This CDR3 comprises 16 residues. The germline CDR1 and CDR2 sequences are SEHNR and FQNEAQ (reference sequence). After removal of 5 bases from V and 4 bases from J, the junction contained 7 bases not matched to a gene. This chain's CDR3 is CASSIQGAIGANVLTF. The CDR3 nucleotides read TGTGCCAGCAGCATTCAGGGGGCCATCGGGGCCAACGTCCTGACTTTC.

This clonotype was recorded many times. The chain is built from TRBV7-3 and TRBJ2-1; D might be TRBD2 (5 bases). V dropped 2 bases and J dropped 0 bases, with 5 bases sitting between them. Looked up from germline, CDR1 is SGHTA and CDR2 is FQGTGA. The CDR3 has 14 amino acids. The CDR3 is CASSLGSSYNEQFF. The CDR3 bases are TGTGCCAGCAGCTTAGGGAGCTCCTACAATGAGCAGTTCTTC.

CDR3 nucleotide sequence: TGTGCCAGCAGCTTGGGGCTAGCCGGGTGGGAGCAGTACTTC. Translation: CASSLGLAGWEQYF. The rearrangement uses TRBV13 and TRBJ2-7; D assignment may be TRBD1 or TRBD2 (5 bases each). Germline V lookup: CDR1 PRHDT, CDR2 FYEKMQ (reference sequence). This CDR3 comprises 14 residues. V was trimmed by 3 bases and J by 7 bases, leaving 16 bases between them.

This clonotype came up a few times. DNA for the CDR3: TGCAGTGCTAGAGAGGGGACTAGCGGCCGATCCTACTACAATGAGCAGTTCTTC. Protein sequence: CSAREGTSGRSYYNEQFF. This chain connects TRBV20-1 to TRBJ2-1; TRBD2 aligns across 11 bases. Germline values: CDR1 DFQATT, CDR2 SNEGSKA (reference sequence). The CDR3 length is 18 residues. Trimming removed 0 bases from V and 3 bases from J; junction bases left unmatched: 10.

In its sample, this clonotype was seen a few times. The CDR3 DNA sequence: TGTGCCAGCAGCCAAGTTAGAAACAATGAGCAGTTCTTC. Its translation is CASSQVRNNEQFF. V gene TRBV14 combines with J gene TRBJ2-1; no definite D call. CDR1 and CDR2 from the germline V gene are SGHDN and FVKESK. This CDR3 is 13 amino acids long. Trimming removed 1 base at V and 5 bases at J, with 6 bases between.

The V gene is TRBV9, the J gene TRBJ2-1; 9 positions match TRBD2. The CDR3 totals 14 residues. V trimming: 0 bases; J trimming: 6 bases; junction bases outside the gene matches: 1. Germline CDR1 and CDR2: SGDLS and YYNGEE. CDR3 DNA sequence: TGTGCCAGCAGCGTAGCGGGACTAGCCAATGAGCAGTTCTTC. It specifies CASSVAGLANEQFF.

The chain uses TRBV12-3 or TRBV12-4 and TRBJ1-5; D call uncertain. The CDR3 is 12 residues long. V lost 3 bases, J lost 7 bases, and 7 bases lay in between. This chain's CDR3 is CASSFRIQPQHF. CDR3 DNA: TGTGCCAGCAGTTTTCGAATCCAGCCCCAGCATTTT.

This clonotype was observed a few times. The chain recombines TRBV7-8 with TRBJ1-4; possibly TRBD1 for D (5 bases). The CDR3 extends over 15 amino acids. Germline lookup yields CDR1 SGHVS and CDR2 FQNEAQ. Trimming removed 1 base from V and 8 bases from J, with 14 bases in between. DNA for the CDR3: TGTGCCAGCAGCTTAGTTCGGGGGACGTCCGAAAAACTGTTTTTT. This gives the protein CASSLVRGTSEKLFF. The full variable domain, completed using reference TRBV7-8 and TRBJ1-4, is GAGVSQSPRYKVAKRGQDVALRCDPISGHVSLFWYQQALGQGPEFLTYFQNEAQLDKSGLPSDRFFAERPEGSVSTLKIQRTQQEDSAVYLCASSLVRGTSEKLFFGSGTQLSVL.

CDR3 in amino acids: CASSPWTAGTDTQYF. The DNA for the CDR3 is TGTGCCAGCAGCCCCTGGACTGCGGGCACAGATACGCAGTATTTT. V usage is TRBV2 and J usage is TRBJ2-3; maybe TRBD2 (5 bases). The CDR3 has 15 residues. The V end was cut by 6 bases, the J end by 1 base, with 14 bases between. CDR1 and CDR2 from the germline V gene are SNHLY and FYNNEI.

On this clonotype itself: One base away lies a much larger clone, so this may be a sequencing read error. This chain links TRBV20-1 with TRBJ2-7; no reliable D call. CDR3 length: 14 residues. The germline V gene encodes CDR1 DFQATT and CDR2 SNEGSKA (reference sequence). In DNA form, the CDR3 reads TGCAGTGCTAGTTTATGGGGTCCGATCTACGAGCAGCACTTC. Translating it yields CSASLWGPIYEQHF.

This clonotype has more than one count but fewer than ten. The CDR3 spells CASSHPGLRNIMGEQFF. The CDR3 bases are TGCGCCAGCAGCCATCCAGGGCTTCGAAACATAATGGGTGAGCAGTTCTTC. The chain couples TRBV4-1 to TRBJ2-1, with a weak D call TRBD1 (5 bases). The CDR3 is made up of 17 amino acids. Germline V gene data show CDR1 as MGHRA and CDR2 as YSYEKL. The V end was cut by 3 bases, the J end by 9 bases, with 24 bases between.

This clonotype was seen many times. The CDR3 DNA sequence: TGCAGCGTTGGACAGGGGATTGGGACCGGGGAGCTGTTTTTT. Its translation: CSVGQGIGTGELFF. The V and J genes are TRBV29-1 and TRBJ2-2, with 8 bases fitting TRBD1. The CDR3 contains 14 residues. Germline values: CDR1 SQVTM, CDR2 ANQGSEA. The junction had 6 bases not matched to a gene; V was cut back by 4 bases and J by 5 bases.